This T cell receptor (beta chain) derives from a study of CD8 T cells in ankylosing spondylitis. In the case of this clonotype: What it binds is unknown.

TCRdb re-called the 5' RACE reads with MiXCR, one entry per CDR3 protein. The table has roughly 190,000 distinct CDR3 sequences, roughly 13% seen once. Study results and limitations: Disease-linked clones, CD8+, were relatively rare in peripheral blood. Certain motif variants had earlier appeared in reactive arthritis synovial fluid and blood.

The sequencing sample was made of blood, either unsorted or a sorted T cell fraction (not recorded which). The sequence came from a male donor with ankylosing spondylitis or in good health (not recorded which).

This chain's CDR3 is CASSLEGEGNYGYTF. The CDR3 bases are TGTGCCAGCAGCTTAGAAGGGGAAGGGAACTATGGCTACACCTTC. This chain uses TRBV11-2 with TRBJ1-2; possible D gene TRBD1, 5 bases. The CDR3 is 15 residues long. Germline V gene sequence: CDR1 SGHAT, CDR2 FQNNGV. V shed 0 bases and J shed 2 bases, with 10 bases lying between them.